Following are 16 T cell receptor beta chains from one sample sequenced in a study of blood T cell repertoires in COVID-19 (TCRdb year 2020). The library was produced with the immunoSEQ multiplex PCR assay. TCRdb retrieved this table from immuneACCESS and kept in-frame rearrangements only. Not all clones are present; in checked studies, unresolved V genes account for under half, and no reason is known for the remainder. This sample comprises about 190,000 clones, 90% of them detected only once. 0.62% of the sample is in the top ten clones. Sequencing used peripheral blood. The receptors come from a man in his fifties or sixties with acute or convalescent COVID-19.

The chain couples TRBV6-6 to TRBJ1-4; maybe TRBD1 (5 bases). The V and J ends lost 6 bases and 1 base respectively, with 12 bases between them. The germline V gene encodes CDR1 MNHNY and CDR2 SVGAGI (reference sequence). The CDR3 loop spans 15 amino acids. CDR3 nucleotides: TGTGCCAGCAGCAGCCTCCAGGGAACTAATGAAAAACTGTTTTTT. Its protein product is CASSSLQGTNEKLFF.

The CDR3 sequence is CASSLVKGQGVDYGYTF. Here the CDR3 DNA reads TGTGCCAGCAGCTTAGTGAAGGGACAGGGGGTCGACTATGGCTACACCTTC. The V and J genes are TRBV7-9 and TRBJ1-2; 11 positions agree with TRBD1. This CDR3 is built from 17 residues. Germline-derived CDR1 and CDR2 are SEHNR and FQNEAQ (reference sequence). With 1 base clipped from V and 3 bases from J, the junction kept 7 bases outside the gene matches.

This clone was counted between two and nine times. V usage is TRBV19 and J usage is TRBJ1-3; no clear D. Deletions cut 3 bases from V and 4 bases from J, with 10 bases between. The CDR3 spans 14 residues. Germline CDR1 is LNHDA and CDR2 is SQIVND (reference sequence). The DNA for the CDR3 is TGTGCCAGTAGTATGCTCGGAGTCGGAAACACCATATATTTT. Residues: CASSMLGVGNTIYF.

This chain joins TRBV18 and TRBJ1-5; perhaps TRBD1 as D (6 bases). Germline V gene data show CDR1 as KGHSH and CDR2 as LQKENI. This CDR3 contains 15 residues. V was pared by 3 bases and J by 4 bases, with 13 bases between. This chain's CDR3 is CASSPRGGRNQPQHF. CDR3 coding DNA: TGTGCCAGCTCACCGAGGGGGGGAAGGAATCAGCCCCAGCATTTT. The full variable domain, in which reference TRBV18 and TRBJ1-5 provide the parts outside the CDR3, is NAGVMQNPRHLVRRRGQEARLRCSPMKGHSHVYWYRQLPEEGLKFMVYLQKENIIDESGMPKERFSAEFPKEGPSILRIQQVVRGDSAAYFCASSPRGGRNQPQHFGDGTRLSIL.

The rearrangement joins TRBV4-1 to TRBJ1-2; no firm D call. This CDR3 spans 15 amino acids. Germline lookup yields CDR1 MGHRA and CDR2 YSYEKL. V lost 4 bases to trimming and J lost 0 bases, with 12 bases between them. The CDR3 spells CASSRETAANYGYTF. CDR3 coding DNA: TGCGCCAGCAGCCGGGAGACGGCAGCTAACTATGGCTACACCTTC.

The CDR3 DNA is TGTGCCAGCAGTGGAGAGACAGGGAATAATTCACCCCTCCACTTT. Translated: CASSGETGNNSPLHF. This sequence joins TRBV28 and TRBJ1-6; 7 nucleotides align to TRBD1. Unmatched junction bases numbered 6, after V lost 5 bases and J lost 5 bases. The CDR3 is made up of 15 amino acids. Germline lookup yields CDR1 MDHEN and CDR2 SYDVKM.

V is TRBV10-3 and J is TRBJ1-2, with D perhaps TRBD1 (6 bases). The CDR3 has 13 residues. V was clipped by 11 bases and J by 0 bases, with 13 bases between them. The germline V gene encodes CDR1 ENHRY and CDR2 SYGVKD. The CDR3, as DNA: TGTGCCGTTGGACAGAACTCTAACTATGGCTACACCTTC. Its protein product is CAVGQNSNYGYTF.

The J gene is TRBJ1-4, the V gene TRBV4-1; D unresolved. Germline assignment: CDR1 MGHRA and CDR2 YSYEKL. This CDR3 contains 16 residues. The V and J ends lost 3 bases and 0 bases respectively, with 11 bases between them. The DNA for the CDR3 is TGCGCCAGCAGCCACTCCCACAGCACAACTAATGAAAAACTGTTTTTT. Residues: CASSHSHSTTNEKLFF.

This clone is a singleton in its sample. This rearrangement joins TRBV6-5 to TRBJ2-2, with 8 bases identical to TRBD2. CDR1 and CDR2 (germline): MNHEY, SVGAGI. The CDR3 covers 16 residues. V shed 0 bases and J 2 bases; nucleotides not matched to a gene: 2. CDR3 in DNA: TGTGCCAGCAGTTACTCGGCGGGGGGAAACACCGGGGAGCTGTTTTTT. Protein product: CASSYSAGGNTGELFF.

The chain links TRBV19 to TRBJ1-5, with D tentatively TRBD1 (6 bases). The CDR3 runs 18 residues. The V gene's germline CDR1 is LNHDA and CDR2 SQIVND (reference sequence). With 3 bases removed from V and 0 bases from J, the gap between germline ends came to 18 bases. The CDR3 sequence is CASSIGQHLRVSNQPQHF. CDR3 bases: TGTGCCAGTAGTATCGGACAGCACCTGCGGGTTAGCAATCAGCCCCAGCATTTT. Filled out from reference TRBV19 and TRBJ1-5, the complete variable domain reads DGGITQSPKYLFRKEGQNVTLSCEQNLNHDAMYWYRQDPGQGLRLIYYSQIVNDFQKGDIAEGYSVSREKKESFPLTVTSAQKNPTAFYLCASSIGQHLRVSNQPQHFGDGTRLSIL.

Comments on this clone: Other nucleotide sequences from this sample produce the same CDR3. In DNA, the CDR3 is TGTGCCAGCAGCCAAGACGGACTAGCGGGGGGCTACGAGCAGTACTTC. Residues: CASSQDGLAGGYEQYF. The rearrangement links TRBV4-2 to TRBJ2-7; TRBD2 matches 14 bases. V gave up 0 bases and J gave up 3 bases; unmatched junction bases: 1. CDR1 and CDR2 (germline): LGHNA, YNFKEQ. The CDR3 extends over 16 amino acids.

This chain connects TRBV10-3 to TRBJ1-1, with TRBD1 matching 9 bases. CDR3 length equals 13 residues. Trimming removed 5 bases from V and 8 bases from J; junction bases left unmatched: 6. CDR1 and CDR2 (germline): ENHRY, SYGVKD. The CDR3: CAISPTGGEEAFF. Here the CDR3 DNA reads TGTGCCATCAGTCCCACAGGGGGCGAAGAAGCTTTCTTT.

The chain employs TRBV5-4 and TRBJ1-2; 10 nucleotides agree with TRBD1. CDR1 and CDR2 from the germline V gene are SGHNT and YYREEE (reference sequence). The CDR3 has 15 amino acids. Losses at the gene ends were 4 bases for V and 5 bases for J; bases not matched to a gene: 8. CDR3 protein: CASSPTGGAGYGYTF. In DNA form, the CDR3 reads TGTGCCAGCAGCCCGACAGGGGGCGCAGGTTATGGCTACACCTTC.

This clone was found once. This chain links TRBV27 with TRBJ1-2; 9 bases agree with TRBD1. This CDR3 region has 14 residues. V lost 6 bases, J lost 6 bases, and 8 bases stayed unmatched. Germline values: CDR1 MNHEY, CDR2 SMNVEV (reference sequence). The CDR3 nucleotides are TGTGCCAGCAGACCGTGGGACAGGGTGGATGGCTACACCTTC. Translating it yields CASRPWDRVDGYTF.

The V call is TRBV29-1, the J call TRBJ2-3; 7 bases are a match to TRBD1. V gave up 2 bases and J gave up 0 bases; unmatched junction bases: 14. The CDR3 sequence is 18 residues long. Looked up from germline, CDR1 is SQVTM and CDR2 is ANQGSEA. The chain's CDR3 is CSVERGQTFTSSTDTQYF. The DNA for the CDR3 is TGCAGCGTTGAAAGGGGGCAGACCTTTACTTCTAGCACAGATACGCAGTATTTT.

This chain joins TRBV6-5 and TRBJ2-1; D may be TRBD1 (6 bases). Germline V gene data show CDR1 as MNHEY and CDR2 as SVGAGI. V lost 5 bases, J lost 7 bases, and 6 bases lay in between. This CDR3 has 11 amino acids. The CDR3 protein is CASSTGNEQFF. DNA for the CDR3: TGTGCCAGCAGTACAGGGAATGAGCAGTTCTTC.